The 27 T cell receptor beta chains below were found in one sample sequenced in a study of blood T cell repertoires in COVID-19. Here immunoSEQ multiplex PCR was the method, and the copy in TCRdb shows in-frame clones only, minus some. The data contain about 360,000 clones, approximately 86% of them singletons. Specimen: peripheral blood. These receptors came from a human donor in a cohort sampled during active COVID-19.

V is TRBV7-9 and J is TRBJ2-5; 11 bases map to TRBD1. V dropped 5 bases and J dropped 5; count of bases not matched to a gene: 13. CDR3 length: 17 residues. Germline V CDR1 and CDR2: SEHNR, FQNEAQ (reference sequence). This CDR3 reads CASSALGGQGASETQYF. The CDR3 DNA follows: TGTGCCAGCAGCGCGCTAGGTGGACAGGGGGCCTCTGAGACCCAGTACTTC.

The J gene is TRBJ2-5, the V gene TRBV28, with 9 bases fitting TRBD2. CDR3 length equals 14 residues. Germline trimming cut 6 bases from V and 5 bases from J; bases unmatched to any gene: 7. Germline V gene data show CDR1 as MDHEN and CDR2 as SYDVKM. The CDR3 bases are TGTGCCAGCAGGCAAGCGGGAGGCGATGAGACCCAGTACTTC. Translation gives CASRQAGGDETQYF. The whole variable domain, remainder taken from reference TRBV28 and TRBJ2-5, is DVKVTQSSRYLVKRTGEKVFLECVQDMDHENMFWYRQDPGLGLRLIYFSYDVKMKEKGDIPEGYSVSREKKERFSLILESASTNQTSMYLCASRQAGGDETQYFGPGTRLLVL.

The rearrangement uses TRBV19 and TRBJ1-5; 9 bases fit TRBD1. The germline gives CDR1 LNHDA, CDR2 SQIVND (reference sequence). The CDR3 contains 15 residues. V shed 4 bases, J shed 1 base, and the junction held 2 bases outside the gene matches. CDR3 DNA: TGTGCCAGTAGTACTGGGACAGGGAGCAATCAGCCCCAGCATTTT. Its protein is CASSTGTGSNQPQHF.

V is TRBV2 and J is TRBJ2-3, with D possibly matching TRBD2 (5 bases). With 8 bases removed from V and 3 bases from J, the gap between germline ends came to 9 bases. Germline values: CDR1 SNHLY, CDR2 FYNNEI. The CDR3 extends over 12 amino acids. Here the CDR3 DNA reads TGTGCCAGCGGTAGAGGGACAGATACGCAGTATTTT. Translating gives CASGRGTDTQYF.

The rearrangement links TRBV28 to TRBJ1-2, with TRBD1 matching 8 bases. The V and J ends lost 2 bases and 4 bases, in that order; junction bases with no gene match: 9. CDR3 length: 16 residues. Germline V gene lookup returns CDR1 MDHEN and CDR2 SYDVKM. The CDR3 bases are TGTGCCAGCAGTTTAGGGGCAGGGGGCGGGGGCTATGGCTACACCTTC. Its translation is CASSLGAGGGGYGYTF.

With respect to this clone: This specimen includes other DNA sequences encoding the same CDR3. V is TRBV30 and J is TRBJ2-5; the match to TRBD2 covers 8 bases. With V trimmed by 0 bases and J by 4 bases, 10 bases remained unmatched. The CDR3 length is 16 residues. Germline values: CDR1 GTSNPN, CDR2 SVGIG (reference sequence). This CDR3 is CAWSVGIAGGGETQYF. The CDR3 nucleotides read TGTGCCTGGAGTGTGGGGATTGCGGGAGGAGGAGAGACCCAGTACTTC.

The chain is built from TRBV5-1 and TRBJ2-1, with a weak D call TRBD2 (6 bases). This CDR3 is 15 amino acids long. The germline V gene encodes CDR1 SGHRS and CDR2 YFSETQ. V shed 0 bases and J shed 5 bases, with 12 bases lying between them. The CDR3 DNA reads TGCGCCAGCAGCTTGGCCGCGGGGACCCACAATGAGCAGTTCTTC. Translation gives CASSLAAGTHNEQFF.

This clone has just one count. The genes are TRBV27 and TRBJ2-1; a weak D match, TRBD2 (6 bases). V shed 9 bases and J shed 5 bases, with 14 bases lying between them. CDR3 length: 13 amino acids. Germline CDR1 reads MNHEY; CDR2 reads SMNVEV (reference sequence). In DNA, the CDR3 is TGTGCCAGTTCTTTAGCGGCTAACAATGAGCAGTTCTTC. Translating gives CASSLAANNEQFF.

The V gene is TRBV7-9, the J gene TRBJ2-1; D might be TRBD2 (5 bases). V was pared by 5 bases and J by 6 bases, with 20 bases between. The CDR3 spans 16 residues. Germline CDR1 is SEHNR and CDR2 is FQNEAQ (reference sequence). CDR3 nucleotide sequence: TGTGCCAGCAGCCGTGGGCTACTACTAGAGCTCAATGAGCAGTTCTTC. Amino acids: CASSRGLLLELNEQFF.

The gene calls are TRBV9 and TRBJ2-5; 10 positions match TRBD1. This CDR3 comprises 15 residues. From germline, CDR1 is SGDLS and CDR2 YYNGEE. Trimming cost V 3 bases and J 2 bases; bases outside gene matches: 4. The CDR3 protein is CASSARDRGQETQYF. The CDR3 DNA reads TGTGCCAGCAGCGCCCGGGACAGGGGACAAGAGACCCAGTACTTC.

The chain is built from TRBV19 and TRBJ2-1; 12 nucleotides agree with TRBD2. V was clipped by 6 bases and J by 3 bases; unmatched bases: 18. From germline, CDR1 is LNHDA and CDR2 SQIVND (reference sequence). There are 20 residues in the CDR3. The CDR3 here is CASSDAGLAGRGKIYNEQFF. The DNA for the CDR3 is TGTGCCAGTAGCGACGCCGGACTAGCGGGACGAGGAAAGATCTACAATGAGCAGTTCTTC.

The chain carries TRBV20-1 and TRBJ2-1, with D perhaps TRBD1 (5 bases). This CDR3 has 11 residues. The V end lost 7 bases, the J end lost 6 bases, and 10 bases lay between the germline ends. Per the germline V gene, CDR1 is DFQATT and CDR2 is SNEGSKA (reference sequence). The CDR3 loop is CSGHRTNEQFF. The DNA for the CDR3 is TGCAGTGGCCACAGGACCAATGAGCAGTTCTTC.

The table lists this clone with a count of one. The V and J genes are TRBV27 and TRBJ2-7; D possibly corresponds to TRBD2 (5 bases). The germline V gene has CDR1 MNHEY and CDR2 SMNVEV (reference sequence). V was trimmed by 4 bases and J by 3 bases, leaving 10 bases between them. This CDR3 contains 13 residues. The CDR3 loop is CASSWGEGYEQYF. CDR3 nucleotide sequence: TGTGCCAGCAGTTGGGGAGAAGGCTACGAGCAGTACTTC.

The chain uses TRBV7-8 and TRBJ1-5, with no clear D. In germline, CDR1 is SGHVS, CDR2 FQNEAQ. There are 14 residues in the CDR3. With 3 bases removed from V and 8 bases from J, the gap between germline ends came to 14 bases. CDR3 bases: TGTGCCAGCAGCTTTGAGGCCGGGTGGAAGCCCCAGCATTTT. Translated, it gives CASSFEAGWKPQHF.

The gene calls are TRBV20-1 and TRBJ1-5; 7 bases line up with TRBD1. The trim removed 3 bases at V and 6 bases at J, leaving 8 bases unmatched. Germline lookup yields CDR1 DFQATT and CDR2 SNEGSKA (reference sequence). The CDR3 sequence is 14 residues long. CDR3 nucleotides: TGCAGTGCTAGTCCACCGGGACAGTTTCAGCCCCAGCATTTT. As protein: CSASPPGQFQPQHF.

The chain uses TRBV27 and TRBJ1-4, with a tentative D call TRBD1 (6 bases). The CDR3 spans 13 residues. The V and J ends lost 3 bases and 17 bases respectively, with 19 bases between them. CDR1 MNHEY and CDR2 SMNVEV come from the germline V gene (reference sequence). The CDR3 nucleotides are TGTGCCAGCAGTTTCTCACAGGGCTCCCCTCCTTTTTTT. Encoded protein: CASSFSQGSPPFF.

In its sample, this clone was seen a few times. This chain links TRBV6-5 with TRBJ2-5, with a possible D match to TRBD1 (6 bases). The V end lost 6 bases, the J end lost 5 bases, and 13 bases lay between the germline ends. CDR1 and CDR2 (germline): MNHEY, SVGAGI. The CDR3 consists of 13 residues. This chain's CDR3 is CASSWTVGETQYF. In DNA form, the CDR3 reads TGTGCCAGCAGCTGGACAGTCGGGGAGACCCAGTACTTC.

This clone was detected a few times. The V gene is TRBV19, the J gene TRBJ1-6; D unclear. Germline V gene data show CDR1 as LNHDA and CDR2 as SQIVND (reference sequence). This CDR3 comprises 13 residues. V lost 8 bases, J lost 7 bases, and 12 bases lay in between. The CDR3 here is CASARDPNSPLHF. The CDR3 region has the DNA TGTGCCAGTGCCCGGGATCCCAATTCACCCCTCCACTTT.

V and J are TRBV4-2 and TRBJ2-7; a weak D match, TRBD2 (5 bases). Per germline, CDR1 LGHNA and CDR2 YNFKEQ. The CDR3 is 15 residues long. The V end lost 1 base, the J end lost 5 bases, and 15 bases lay between the germline ends. As DNA, the CDR3 is TGTGCCAGCAGCCAAGCCCAAGGAGCGGCGGACGAGCAGTACTTC. Translation gives CASSQAQGAADEQYF.

The genes are TRBV4-2 and TRBJ2-5; possible D gene TRBD2, 6 bases. V lost 0 bases to trimming and J lost 2 bases, with 13 bases between them. The germline V gene has CDR1 LGHNA and CDR2 YNFKEQ. The CDR3 totals 16 residues. This chain's CDR3 is CASSQDAQGRQETQYF. CDR3 DNA sequence: TGTGCCAGCAGCCAAGATGCTCAAGGGAGGCAAGAGACCCAGTACTTC.

The chain links TRBV5-1 to TRBJ2-2, with 7 positions matching TRBD2. CDR3 length equals 16 residues. The ends lost 4 bases at V and 3 bases at J; junction bases unmatched: 9. The germline gives CDR1 SGHRS, CDR2 YFSETQ. The CDR3 DNA reads as TGCGCCAGCAGCCTAGGATCAGCGGGGTACACCGGGGAGCTGTTTTTT. Its protein product is CASSLGSAGYTGELFF. Full variable domain (outside the CDR3, taken from reference TRBV5-1 and TRBJ2-2): KAGVTQTPRYLIKTRGQQVTLSCSPISGHRSVSWYQQTPGQGLQFLFEYFSETQRNKGNFPGRFSGRQFSNSRSEMNVSTLELGDSALYLCASSLGSAGYTGELFFGEGSRLTVL.

The V gene is TRBV30, the J gene TRBJ2-4; D is ambiguous. Germline V gene lookup returns CDR1 GTSNPN and CDR2 SVGIG (reference sequence). This CDR3 has 12 amino acids. CDR3 sequence (DNA): TGTGCAATTAGTCTAGCCAAAAACATTCAGTACTTC. Its protein product is CAISLAKNIQYF.

The chain uses TRBV9 and TRBJ1-6; TRBD1 matches 11 bases. Per germline, CDR1 SGDLS and CDR2 YYNGEE. With V trimmed by 0 bases and J by 10 bases, 3 bases remained unmatched. The CDR3 runs to 15 residues. In DNA form, the CDR3 reads TGTGCCAGCAGCGTAGGGGACAGGGGGGTGTCACCCCTCCACTTT. This encodes CASSVGDRGVSPLHF.

This chain links TRBV30 with TRBJ1-5; D perhaps matches TRBD1 (5 bases). Germline-derived CDR1 and CDR2 are GTSNPN and SVGIG (reference sequence). V lost 2 bases to trimming and J lost 2 bases, with 10 bases between them. This CDR3 spans 14 amino acids. This CDR3 is CAWSKGAGNQPQHF. The CDR3 nucleotides read TGTGCCTGGAGTAAAGGGGCAGGCAATCAGCCCCAGCATTTT.

V and J are TRBV5-1 and TRBJ2-6, with 8 bases fitting TRBD1. V was clipped by 2 bases and J by 0 bases; unmatched bases: 10. The CDR3 extends over 19 amino acids. Germline CDR1 and CDR2: SGHRS and YFSETQ. The CDR3 sequence: CASSFPQGALSSGANVLTF. DNA of the CDR3: TGCGCCAGCAGCTTTCCGCAGGGGGCGTTAAGCTCTGGGGCCAACGTCCTGACTTTC.

The chain employs TRBV7-7 and TRBJ2-5; 11 bases line up with TRBD1. Unmatched junction bases numbered 3, after V lost 4 bases and J lost 5 bases. The CDR3 loop spans 14 amino acids. Germline V gene lookup returns CDR1 SSHAT and CDR2 FNYEAQ (reference sequence). For the CDR3, the DNA is TGTGCCAGCAGCTGGGGACAGGGGGAGGAGACCCAGTACTTC. It specifies CASSWGQGEETQYF.

The chain uses TRBV15 and TRBJ1-4; D is perhaps TRBD1 (5 bases). Trimming removed 4 bases from V and 6 bases from J, with 15 bases in between. The CDR3 loop spans 15 amino acids. Germline CDR1 reads LNHNV; CDR2 reads YYDKDF (reference sequence). CDR3 nucleotide sequence: TGTGCCACCAGCAAACAGGTTTTACAGCATGAAAAACTGTTTTTT. Protein: CATSKQVLQHEKLFF.